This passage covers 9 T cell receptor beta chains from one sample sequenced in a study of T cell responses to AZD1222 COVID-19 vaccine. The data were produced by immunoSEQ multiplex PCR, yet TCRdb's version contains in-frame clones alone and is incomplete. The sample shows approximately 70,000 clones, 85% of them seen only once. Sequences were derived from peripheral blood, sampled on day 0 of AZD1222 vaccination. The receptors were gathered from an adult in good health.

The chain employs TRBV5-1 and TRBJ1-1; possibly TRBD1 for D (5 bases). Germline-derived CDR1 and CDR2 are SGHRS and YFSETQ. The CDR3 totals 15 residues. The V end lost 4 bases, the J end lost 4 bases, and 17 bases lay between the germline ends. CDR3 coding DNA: TGCGCCAGCAGCAAAGGGACCCAGGACCGCACTGAAGCTTTCTTT. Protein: CASSKGTQDRTEAFF.

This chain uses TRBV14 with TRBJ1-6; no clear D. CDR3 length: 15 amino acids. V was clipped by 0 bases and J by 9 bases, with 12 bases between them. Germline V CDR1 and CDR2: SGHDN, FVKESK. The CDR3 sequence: CASSQDAGRRSPLHF. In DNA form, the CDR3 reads TGTGCCAGCAGCCAAGACGCTGGTCGGCGTTCACCCCTCCACTTT.

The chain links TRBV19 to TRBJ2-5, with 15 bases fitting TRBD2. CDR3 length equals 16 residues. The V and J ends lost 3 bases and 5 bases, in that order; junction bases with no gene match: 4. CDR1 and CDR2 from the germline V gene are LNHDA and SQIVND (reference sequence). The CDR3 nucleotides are TGTGCCAGTAGTATTGGAGGACTAGCGGGGGGGGAGACCCAGTACTTC. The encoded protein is CASSIGGLAGGETQYF.

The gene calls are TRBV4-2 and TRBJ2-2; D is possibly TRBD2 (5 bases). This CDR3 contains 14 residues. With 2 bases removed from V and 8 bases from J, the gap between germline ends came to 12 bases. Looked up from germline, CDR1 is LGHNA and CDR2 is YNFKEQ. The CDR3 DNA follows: TGTGCCAGCAGCCAACGGGAAAGGGTTGGGGAGCTGTTTTTT. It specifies CASSQRERVGELFF.

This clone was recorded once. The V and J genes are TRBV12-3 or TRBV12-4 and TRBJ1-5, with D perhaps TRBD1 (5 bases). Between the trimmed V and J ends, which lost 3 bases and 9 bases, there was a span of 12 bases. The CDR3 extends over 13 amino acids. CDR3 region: CASSFNRFGPQHF. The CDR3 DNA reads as TGTGCCAGCAGTTTTAACAGGTTTGGGCCCCAGCATTTT.

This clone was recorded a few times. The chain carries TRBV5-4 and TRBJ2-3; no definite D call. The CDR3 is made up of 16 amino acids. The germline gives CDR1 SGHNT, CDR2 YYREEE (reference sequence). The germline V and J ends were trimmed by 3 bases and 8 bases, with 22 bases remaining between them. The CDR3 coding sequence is TGTGCCAGCAGCTCCGACCGATTCTCCTCACCGGGTACGCAGTATTTT. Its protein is CASSSDRFSSPGTQYF.

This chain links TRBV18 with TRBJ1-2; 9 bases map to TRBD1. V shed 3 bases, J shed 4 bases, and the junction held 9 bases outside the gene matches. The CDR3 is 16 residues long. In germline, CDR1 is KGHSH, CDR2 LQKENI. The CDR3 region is CASSPIETGGIYGYTF. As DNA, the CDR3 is TGTGCCAGCTCACCCATTGAGACAGGGGGGATCTATGGCTACACCTTC. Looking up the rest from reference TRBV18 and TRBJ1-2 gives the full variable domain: NAGVMQNPRHLVRRRGQEARLRCSPMKGHSHVYWYRQLPEEGLKFMVYLQKENIIDESGMPKERFSAEFPKEGPSILRIQQVVRGDSAAYFCASSPIETGGIYGYTFGSGTRLTVV.

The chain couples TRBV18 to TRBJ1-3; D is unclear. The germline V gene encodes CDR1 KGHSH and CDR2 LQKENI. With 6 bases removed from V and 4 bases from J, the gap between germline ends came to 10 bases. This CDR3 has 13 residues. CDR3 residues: CASSLKGGNTIYF. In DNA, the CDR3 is TGTGCCAGCTCCCTAAAGGGAGGAAACACCATATATTTT.

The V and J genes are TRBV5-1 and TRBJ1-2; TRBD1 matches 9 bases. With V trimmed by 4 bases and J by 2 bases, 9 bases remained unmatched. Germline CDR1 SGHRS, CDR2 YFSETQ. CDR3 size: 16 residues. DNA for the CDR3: TGCGCCAGCAGCACTCCCGGGACAGGGAAGAACTATGGCTACACCTTC. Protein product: CASSTPGTGKNYGYTF.